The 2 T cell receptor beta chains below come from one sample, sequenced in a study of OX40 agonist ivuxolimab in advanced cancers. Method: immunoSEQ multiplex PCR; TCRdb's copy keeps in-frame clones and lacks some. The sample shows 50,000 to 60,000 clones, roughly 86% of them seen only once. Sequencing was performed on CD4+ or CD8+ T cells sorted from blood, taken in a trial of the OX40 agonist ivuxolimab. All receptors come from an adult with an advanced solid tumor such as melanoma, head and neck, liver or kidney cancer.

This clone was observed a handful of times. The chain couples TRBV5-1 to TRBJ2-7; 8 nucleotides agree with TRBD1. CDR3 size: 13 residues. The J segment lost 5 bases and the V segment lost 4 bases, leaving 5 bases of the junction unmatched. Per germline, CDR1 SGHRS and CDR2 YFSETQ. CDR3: CASSGTGGHEQYF. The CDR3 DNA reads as TGCGCCAGCAGCGGGACAGGAGGACACGAGCAGTACTTC.

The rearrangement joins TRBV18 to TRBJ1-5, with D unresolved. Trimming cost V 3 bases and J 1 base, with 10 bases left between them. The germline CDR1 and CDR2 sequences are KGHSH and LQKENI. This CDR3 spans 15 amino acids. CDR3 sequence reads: CASSPRKMSNQPQHF. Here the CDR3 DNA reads TGTGCCAGCTCACCGAGGAAGATGAGCAATCAGCCCCAGCATTTT.